This T cell receptor (beta chain) was captured by sequencing in a study of cytomegalovirus exposure and HLA in healthy donors. Study-level points and caveats: Per published reports, the classifier diagnosed cytomegalovirus status with high specificity and sensitivity. In vitro assays verified that a few CMV-associated chains recognized CMV antigens specifically. According to a later analysis, donors in an Asian-associated ancestry cluster reportedly had fewer N-insertions than the approximately 620-donor mean.

With respect to this clone: The antigen is undetermined.

This CDR3 region has 16 residues. Germline CDR1 and CDR2: SGDLS and YYNGEE. Trimming removed 3 bases at V and 1 base at J, with 16 bases between. Use of 60 Vbeta and 13 Jbeta primers characterized the PCR. Produced via immunoSEQ multiplex PCR; TCRdb's table is partial and in-frame only. The table lists approximately 170,000 clones, around 80% of them singletons. The source of this sequence is a woman in her 30s in good health and CMV-seropositive. Sequenced material: PBMCs. V gene TRBV9 combines with J gene TRBJ2-5, with D perhaps TRBD2 (6 bases). The CDR3 DNA sequence: TGTGCCAGCAGCGCCTCGGTAGGCGGGGTCCAAGAGACCCAGTACTTC. Residues: CASSASVGGVQETQYF. Supplemented by reference TRBV9 and TRBJ2-5, the full variable domain reads DSGVTQTPKHLITATGQRVTLRCSPRSGDLSVYWYQQSLDQGLQFLIQYYNGEERAKGNILERFSAQQFPDLHSELNLSSLELGDSALYFCASSASVGGVQETQYFGPGTRLLVL.